This T cell receptor (beta chain) is drawn from a study of cytomegalovirus exposure and HLA in healthy donors. General observations from the study: Most TCR sequences were uncommon, yet certain public TCRs appeared in many donors.

The table came from immunoSEQ multiplex PCR; TCRdb's copy has only in-frame clones and leaves some out. The data hold under 200,000 clones, with approximately 80% observed a single time. This clone was counted a few times. Its antigen is undetermined. The germline CDR1 and CDR2 sequences are ENHRY and SYGVKD. After removal of 0 bases from V and 6 bases from J, the junction contained 19 bases not matched to a gene. The CDR3 is 19 residues long. The chain joins TRBV10-3 to TRBJ2-5, with 7 bases fitting TRBD2. Sequencing used PBMCs. The source of this sequence is a man in his late teens or twenties in good health and CMV-seropositive. This chain's CDR3 is CAISESSGQGGGSYKTQYF. Here the CDR3 DNA reads TGTGCCATCAGTGAGTCGTCCGGCCAGGGAGGCGGGAGCTATAAGACCCAGTACTTC.